This T cell receptor (beta chain) was obtained from a study of T cell responses to AZD1222 COVID-19 vaccine. On this clone: Its matching antigen is unknown.

The CDR3 loop spans 18 amino acids. Germline CDR1 and CDR2: MNHNS and SASEGT. V shed 3 bases and J 0 bases; nucleotides not matched to a gene: 9. Sequencing used immunoSEQ multiplex PCR; TCRdb keeps in-frame clones, though not all of them. The sample carries some 80,000 clones, approximately 88% recorded once. Overall study findings and caveats: Repertoire sampling happened only post peak T cell response.

The chain combines TRBV6-1 with TRBJ1-5; 9 bases line up with TRBD1. The sequences come from peripheral blood, collected on day 0 of MenACWY control vaccination. This TCR was sampled from an adult in good health. CDR3 coding DNA: TGTGCCAGCAGTGATCGACAGGGGGTTGGGTCTAGCAATCAGCCCCAGCATTTT. Protein product: CASSDRQGVGSSNQPQHF.